This TCR beta chain came from a study of radiotherapy plus CTLA-4 blockade in lung cancer. Broader study findings: Blood saw expansion of tumor-derived TCR clones after radiotherapy plus ipilimumab.

Produced via immunoSEQ multiplex PCR; TCRdb's table is partial and in-frame only. The table lists over 85,000 clones, roughly four fifths of them singletons. Receiving focal radiation plus CTLA-4 blockade with ipilimumab were patients who had chemo-refractory metastatic non-small-cell lung cancer. To note about this clone: The antigen is undetermined.

Trimming removed 5 bases from V and 6 bases from J; junction bases left unmatched: 10. The CDR3 sequence is 15 residues long. Per the germline V gene, CDR1 is MDHEN and CDR2 is SYDVKM. The chain links TRBV28 to TRBJ1-2; TRBD1 agrees at 9 bases. This TCR was recovered from a human donor with non-small cell lung cancer that progressed on radiotherapy plus ipilimumab. Sample: peripheral blood, taken from a patient treated with radiotherapy plus ipilimumab. This CDR3 is CASSAGGQGLDGYTF. CDR3 in DNA: TGTGCCAGCAGTGCAGGCGGACAGGGGTTGGATGGCTACACCTTC.